The rows below give T cell receptor beta chains drawn from one sample of a study of T-cell reconstitution after alpha-beta-depleted transplantation in children. TCRdb analysed the PCR reads with MiXCR anew, one entry per CDR3 protein. The sample contains about 600,000 distinct CDR3 sequences, approximately 13% of which appear only once. The sequencing here drew on PBMCs, mostly from graft donor cells, taken 360 days after TCRalphabeta/CD19-depleted stem cell transplant. All receptors come from a male patient younger than 18 who had a stem cell transplant for acute myeloid leukemia, so the T cells may come from the graft donor. Both conserved end residues are part of each CDR3. The D gene is left open where the match is weak. Where a row states a size, it is once, few, many or the class of an expanded clone; other rows omit it.

size	J	D	V	CDR3	DNA
many	TRBJ2-1	.	TRBV28	CASSLYLHPLYTAGEQFF	TGTGCCAGCAGTTTATACCTACACCCCCTTTACACGGCAGGGGAGCAGTTCTTC
few	TRBJ2-6	.	TRBV12-3/TRBV12-4	CASSLSLVDSGANVLTF	TGTGCCAGCAGTTTAAGTTTGGTGGACTCTGGGGCCAACGTCCTGACTTTC
few	TRBJ2-7	TRBD1	TRBV5-5	CASSGTGVEIYEQYF	TGTGCCAGCAGCGGTACAGGGGTAGAGATCTACGAGCAGTACTTC
.	TRBJ2-1	.	TRBV29-1	CSVVAAYNEQFF	TGCAGCGTTGTCGCGGCATACAATGAGCAGTTCTTC
.	TRBJ2-7	.	TRBV20-1	CSALDSSNYEQYF	TGCAGTGCTTTGGACAGCTCCAACTACGAGCAGTACTTC
.	TRBJ2-1	.	TRBV20-1	CSAREGAGPTLYNEQFF	TGCAGTGCTAGAGAAGGGGCGGGACCGACCCTATACAATGAGCAGTTCTTC
.	TRBJ2-1	TRBD1	TRBV7-9	CASSLETGTGDNEQFF	TGTGCCAGCAGCCTCGAAACCGGGACAGGTGACAATGAGCAGTTCTTC
few	TRBJ2-1	TRBD2	TRBV28	CASSSPGTSLNEQFF	TGTGCCAGCAGTTCTCCCGGGACTAGCCTTAATGAGCAGTTCTTC
.	TRBJ2-2	TRBD2	TRBV4-2	CASSQDFSGSPNTGELFF	TGTGCCAGCAGCCAAGATTTTAGCGGGAGTCCCAACACCGGGGAGCTGTTTTTT
few	TRBJ2-7	TRBD2	TRBV7-2	CASSHRGLSGRAYEQYF	TGTGCCAGCAGCCATAGAGGACTAAGCGGGAGGGCCTACGAGCAGTACTTC